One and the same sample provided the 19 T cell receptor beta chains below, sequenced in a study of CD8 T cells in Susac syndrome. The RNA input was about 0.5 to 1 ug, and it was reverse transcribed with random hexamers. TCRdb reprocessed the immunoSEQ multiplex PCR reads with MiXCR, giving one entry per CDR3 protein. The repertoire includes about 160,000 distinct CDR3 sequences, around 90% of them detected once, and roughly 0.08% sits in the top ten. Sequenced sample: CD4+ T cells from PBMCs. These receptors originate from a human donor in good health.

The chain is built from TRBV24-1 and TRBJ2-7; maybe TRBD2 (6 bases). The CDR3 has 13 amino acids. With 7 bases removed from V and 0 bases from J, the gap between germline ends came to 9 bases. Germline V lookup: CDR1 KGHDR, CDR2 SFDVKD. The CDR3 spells CATSGSLSYEQYF. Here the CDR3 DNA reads TGTGCCACCAGCGGGAGCCTCTCCTACGAGCAGTACTTC.

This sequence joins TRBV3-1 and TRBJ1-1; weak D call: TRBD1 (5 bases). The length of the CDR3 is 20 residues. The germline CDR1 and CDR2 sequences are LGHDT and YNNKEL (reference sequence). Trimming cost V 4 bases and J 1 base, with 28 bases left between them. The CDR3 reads CASSPWGGHRAQAWNTEAFF. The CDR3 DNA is TGTGCCAGCAGCCCCTGGGGGGGTCATCGGGCACAGGCCTGGAACACTGAAGCTTTCTTT.

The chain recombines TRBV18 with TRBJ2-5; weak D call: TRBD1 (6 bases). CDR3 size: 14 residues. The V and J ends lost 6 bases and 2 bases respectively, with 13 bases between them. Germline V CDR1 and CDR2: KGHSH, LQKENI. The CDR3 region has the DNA TGTGCCAGCTCTCAAAGTCAGGGGCAAGAGACCCAGTACTTC. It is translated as CASSQSQGQETQYF.

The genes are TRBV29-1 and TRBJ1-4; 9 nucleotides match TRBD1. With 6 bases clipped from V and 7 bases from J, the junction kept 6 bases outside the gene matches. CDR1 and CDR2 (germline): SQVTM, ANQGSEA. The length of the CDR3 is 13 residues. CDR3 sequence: CSVGTGRGEKLFF. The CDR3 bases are TGCAGCGTCGGGACAGGGCGAGGTGAAAAACTGTTTTTT.

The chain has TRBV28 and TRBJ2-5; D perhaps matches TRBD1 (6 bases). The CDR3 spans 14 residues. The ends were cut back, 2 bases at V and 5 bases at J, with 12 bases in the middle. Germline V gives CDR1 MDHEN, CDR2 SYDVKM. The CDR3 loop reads CASSLGNRVETQYF. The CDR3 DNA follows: TGTGCCAGCAGTTTAGGGAACAGGGTGGAGACCCAGTACTTC.

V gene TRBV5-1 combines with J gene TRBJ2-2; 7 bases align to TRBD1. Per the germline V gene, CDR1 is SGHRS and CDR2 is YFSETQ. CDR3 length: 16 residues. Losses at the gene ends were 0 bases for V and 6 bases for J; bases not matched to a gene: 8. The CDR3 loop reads CASSLDEGALAGELFF. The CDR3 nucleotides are TGCGCCAGCAGCTTGGATGAGGGGGCGCTGGCCGGGGAGCTGTTTTTT.

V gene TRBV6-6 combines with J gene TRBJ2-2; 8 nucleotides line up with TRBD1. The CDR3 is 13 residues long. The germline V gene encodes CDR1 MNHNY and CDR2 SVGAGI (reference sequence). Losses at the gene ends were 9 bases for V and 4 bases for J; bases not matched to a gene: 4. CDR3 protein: CASWDRSTGELFF. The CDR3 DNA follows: TGTGCCAGTTGGGACAGGTCCACCGGGGAGCTGTTTTTT.

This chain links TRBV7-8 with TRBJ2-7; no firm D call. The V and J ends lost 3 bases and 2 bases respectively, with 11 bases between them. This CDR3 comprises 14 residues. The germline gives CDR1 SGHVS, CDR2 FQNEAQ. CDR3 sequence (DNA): TGTGCCAGCAGCTTCGGAACTTCGGCCTACGAGCAGTACTTC. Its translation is CASSFGTSAYEQYF. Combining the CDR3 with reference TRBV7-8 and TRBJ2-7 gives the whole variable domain GAGVSQSPRYKVAKRGQDVALRCDPISGHVSLFWYQQALGQGPEFLTYFQNEAQLDKSGLPSDRFFAERPEGSVSTLKIQRTQQEDSAVYLCASSFGTSAYEQYFGPGTRLTVT.

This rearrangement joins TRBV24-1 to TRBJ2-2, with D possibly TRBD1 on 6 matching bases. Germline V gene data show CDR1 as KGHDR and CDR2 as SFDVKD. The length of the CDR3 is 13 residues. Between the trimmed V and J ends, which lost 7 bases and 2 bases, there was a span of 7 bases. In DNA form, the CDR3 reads TGTGCCACCAGGGACAGCAACACCGGGGAGCTGTTTTTT. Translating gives CATRDSNTGELFF.

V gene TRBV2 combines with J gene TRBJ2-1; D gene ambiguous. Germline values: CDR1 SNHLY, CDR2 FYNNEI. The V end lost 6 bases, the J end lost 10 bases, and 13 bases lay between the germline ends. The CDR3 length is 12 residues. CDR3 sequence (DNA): TGTGCCAGCAGACCGGACCGGACCGAGCAGTTCTTC. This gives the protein CASRPDRTEQFF.

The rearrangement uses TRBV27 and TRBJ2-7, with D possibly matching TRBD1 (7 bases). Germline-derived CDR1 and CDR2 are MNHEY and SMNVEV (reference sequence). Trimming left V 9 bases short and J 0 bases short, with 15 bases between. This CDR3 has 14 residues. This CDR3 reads CASGGGGTSYEQYF. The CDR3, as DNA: TGTGCCAGTGGAGGGGGCGGCACCTCCTACGAGCAGTACTTC.

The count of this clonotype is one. The CDR3 loop is CAISAGGVSTDTQYF. CDR3 nucleotide sequence: TGTGCCATCAGTGCTGGGGGGGTATCAACAGATACGCAGTATTTT. The chain recombines TRBV10-3 with TRBJ2-3; 7 positions match TRBD2. After removal of 4 bases from V and 3 bases from J, the junction contained 7 bases not matched to a gene. The CDR3 consists of 15 residues. In germline, CDR1 is ENHRY, CDR2 SYGVKD.

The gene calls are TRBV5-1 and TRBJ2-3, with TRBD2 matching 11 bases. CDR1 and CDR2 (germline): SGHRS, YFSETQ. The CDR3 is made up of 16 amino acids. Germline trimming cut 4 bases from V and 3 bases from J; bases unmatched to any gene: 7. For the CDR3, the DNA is TGCGCCAGCAGCCCCCCTAGCGGGGGGACTACAGATACGCAGTATTTT. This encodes CASSPPSGGTTDTQYF.

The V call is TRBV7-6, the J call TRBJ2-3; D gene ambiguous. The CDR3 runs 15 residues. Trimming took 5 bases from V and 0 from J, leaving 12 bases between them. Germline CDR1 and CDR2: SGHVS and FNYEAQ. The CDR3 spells CASSADTESTDTQYF. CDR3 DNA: TGTGCCAGCAGCGCAGACACCGAGAGCACAGATACGCAGTATTTT.

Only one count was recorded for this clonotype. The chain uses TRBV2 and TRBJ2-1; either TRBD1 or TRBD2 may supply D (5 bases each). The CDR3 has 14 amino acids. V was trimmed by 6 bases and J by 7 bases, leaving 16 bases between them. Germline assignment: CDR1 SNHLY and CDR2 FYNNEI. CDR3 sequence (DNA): TGTGCCAGCAGGGGGGTGTCGATTGCGAATGAGCAGTTCTTC. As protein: CASRGVSIANEQFF.

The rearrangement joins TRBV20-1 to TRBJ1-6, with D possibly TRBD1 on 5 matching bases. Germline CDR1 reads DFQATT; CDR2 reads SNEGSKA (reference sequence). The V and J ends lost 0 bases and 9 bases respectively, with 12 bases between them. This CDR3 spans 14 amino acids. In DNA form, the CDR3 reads TGCAGTGCTAGAGATATGACAGTGGCTTCACCCCTCCACTTT. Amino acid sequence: CSARDMTVASPLHF.

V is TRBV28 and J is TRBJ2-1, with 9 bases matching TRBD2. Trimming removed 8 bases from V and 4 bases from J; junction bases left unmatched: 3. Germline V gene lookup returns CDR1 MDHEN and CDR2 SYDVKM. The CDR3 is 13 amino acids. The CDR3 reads CASGAGGYNEQFF. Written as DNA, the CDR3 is TGTGCCAGCGGGGCGGGAGGGTACAATGAGCAGTTCTTC.

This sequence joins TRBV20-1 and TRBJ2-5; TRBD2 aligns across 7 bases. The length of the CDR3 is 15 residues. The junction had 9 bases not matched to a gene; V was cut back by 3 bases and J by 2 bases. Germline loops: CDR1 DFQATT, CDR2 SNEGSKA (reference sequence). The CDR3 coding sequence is TGCAGTGCTAGGGGGAGCGGGACGGGGCAAGAGACCCAGTACTTC. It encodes CSARGSGTGQETQYF.

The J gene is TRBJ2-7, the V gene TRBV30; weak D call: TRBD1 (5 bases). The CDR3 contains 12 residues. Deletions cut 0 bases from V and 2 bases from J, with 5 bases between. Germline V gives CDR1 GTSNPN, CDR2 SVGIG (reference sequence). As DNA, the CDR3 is TGTGCCTGGAGTGTAGGGGCCTACGAGCAGTACTTC. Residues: CAWSVGAYEQYF.